The rows below give T cell receptor beta chains drawn from one sample of a study of long-term antiretroviral therapy in people with HIV. Method: immunoSEQ multiplex PCR; TCRdb's copy keeps in-frame clones and lacks some. The table shows 20,000 to 25,000 clones, with 83% occurring only once. Sequenced here: unsorted PBMCs, sampled 3 years after starting antiretroviral therapy. Receptor source: a man between 18 and 29 years old with HIV. Both conserved end residues are part of each CDR3. The D gene is left open where the match is weak. Some rows mark clone size as missing; the rest say once, few, many or name a class of expanded clone.

clone size	J gene	D gene	V gene	CDR3 protein	CDR3 DNA
-	TRBJ2-7	TRBD2	TRBV5-5	CASSLGGGAGEQYF	TGTGCCAGCAGCTTGGGCGGGGGGGCCGGCGAGCAGTACTTC
-	TRBJ2-3	-	TRBV28	CASSFAPPGRTDTQYF	TGTGCCAGCAGTTTTGCCCCCCCCGGCAGAACGGATACGCAGTATTTT
-	TRBJ2-2	-	TRBV5-4	CASSPTVNTGELFF	TGTGCCAGCAGTCCGACCGTGAACACCGGGGAGCTGTTTTTT
-	TRBJ1-2	-	TRBV14	CASSHGGRGYGYTF	TGTGCCAGCAGCCATGGGGGGCGCGGGTATGGCTACACCTTC
-	TRBJ2-2	-	TRBV9	CASSVGYAANTGELFF	TGTGCCAGCAGCGTAGGATATGCGGCGAACACCGGGGAGCTGTTTTTT
-	TRBJ1-5	TRBD1	TRBV5-5	CASSLVGQGLFEPQHF	TGTGCCAGCAGCTTGGTGGGACAGGGCCTTTTTGAGCCCCAGCATTTT
-	TRBJ1-5	TRBD1	TRBV7-9	CASSGGQTSNQPQHF	TGTGCCAGCAGCGGGGGACAGACTAGCAATCAGCCCCAGCATTTT
-	TRBJ1-1	-	TRBV28	CASSPPGHLNTEAFF	TGTGCCAGCAGTCCCCCGGGACATTTGAACACTGAAGCTTTCTTT
-	TRBJ1-2	-	TRBV5-4	CASSLAGAHYGYTF	TGTGCCAGCAGCTTGGCGGGGGCACACTATGGCTACACCTTC
-	TRBJ2-2	-	TRBV6-5	CASRTPTNTGELFF	TGTGCCAGCAGGACCCCTACGAACACCGGGGAGCTGTTTTTT
-	TRBJ1-1	-	TRBV7-9	CASSGWVRNTEAFF	TGTGCCAGCAGCGGTTGGGTCCGGAACACTGAAGCTTTCTTT
few	TRBJ2-2	TRBD2	TRBV2	CASGGEGIGELFF	TGTGCCAGCGGGGGGGAAGGGATCGGGGAGCTGTTTTTT